This TCR beta chain stems from a study of cytomegalovirus exposure and HLA in healthy donors. Study-wide points: For TCR beta chains, V- and J-gene trimming was later linked to a missense DCLRE1C variant.

V was shortened by 6 bases and J by 3 bases, with 11 bases between the two germline ends. This CDR3 spans 13 amino acids. Per germline, CDR1 MNHNS and CDR2 SASEGT. At collection, donors were nominally healthy, but unrecorded immune exposures were probable. This clone has just a few counts. Its cognate antigen is unknown. With 60 Vbeta and 13 Jbeta primers, the PCR was carried out. Study processing details: Roughly 11 million shared chains were among approximately 87 million unique TCR beta chains counted in a later analysis. Libraries were prepared by immunoSEQ multiplex PCR; TCRdb keeps only in-frame clonotypes and omits some of them. The V and J calls and clone size were taken over from that table, and D and trimming were inferred from the DNA. The sample lists roughly 93,000 clones; roughly four fifths were seen once.

This chain connects TRBV6-1 to TRBJ1-1; a weak D match, TRBD1 (5 bases). The sequenced sample was PBMCs. The TCR comes from a man younger than 45 in good health and CMV-seronegative. The CDR3 DNA reads as TGTGCCAGCAGGCAGGGAGGAGACACTGAAGCTTTCTTT. The encoded protein is CASRQGGDTEAFF.